This is a list of T cell receptor beta chains from one sample in a study of cytomegalovirus exposure and HLA in healthy donors. TCRdb's table, derived via immunoSEQ multiplex PCR, lists solely in-frame clones and lacks some. The sample has some 130,000 clones, roughly 85% seen once. The specimen sequenced was PBMCs. These receptors originate from a man aged 40-49 years in good health and CMV-seropositive. The CDR3 runs from the conserved cysteine through the conserved F or W. The order of the fields is clone size, V gene, D gene, J gene, CDR3 DNA, CDR3 protein. A D gene is named only where the DNA matches it firmly. The size of a clone is reported for some rows only, either as once, few or many, or as a class for expanded clones.

size: -
V: TRBV5-6
D: -
J: TRBJ1-2
DNA: TGTGCCAGCAGCGGCATCGACGGAGGCGGCTATGGCTACACCTTC
CDR3: CASSGIDGGGYGYTF

size: -
V: TRBV5-1
D: TRBD2
J: TRBJ2-7
DNA: TGCGCCAGCAGCTTTCGACCCCGCGGGGGAGAGCAGTACTTC
CDR3: CASSFRPRGGEQYF

size: -
V: TRBV4-1
D: -
J: TRBJ2-2
DNA: TGCGCCAGCAGCCAAGAGGAGGGGTTGTCCGGGGAGCTGTTTTTT
CDR3: CASSQEEGLSGELFF

size: -
V: TRBV6-1
D: -
J: TRBJ1-4
DNA: TGTGCCAGCAGTGGCGGGCCTACGGTACCTGCAACTAATGAAAAACTGTTTTTT
CDR3: CASSGGPTVPATNEKLFF

size: -
V: TRBV27
D: -
J: TRBJ2-4
DNA: TGTGCCAGCAGTTTATCTTGGGGCGTATTAGACAAAAACATTCAGTACTTC
CDR3: CASSLSWGVLDKNIQYF

size: -
V: TRBV10-3
D: -
J: TRBJ1-2
DNA: TGTGCCATCAGTGAATGGCATGGCTACACCTTC
CDR3: CAISEWHGYTF

size: -
V: TRBV9
D: TRBD2
J: TRBJ2-7
DNA: TGTGCCAGCAGCGTAGGGCGGGAGGCCTCCTACGAGCAGTACTTC
CDR3: CASSVGREASYEQYF

size: -
V: TRBV5-1
D: -
J: TRBJ1-3
DNA: TGCGCCAGCAGGAAGGACAGAACCTCTTCTGGAAACACCATATATTTT
CDR3: CASRKDRTSSGNTIYF

size: -
V: TRBV4-1
D: TRBD2
J: TRBJ2-7
DNA: TGCGCCAGCAGCCAAGATGGGCCGGGACTAGCGGGAGGAGAGCAGTACTTC
CDR3: CASSQDGPGLAGGEQYF

size: -
V: TRBV29-1
D: TRBD2
J: TRBJ2-7
DNA: TGCAGCGTACGGACTAGCGTGACCTACGAGCAGTACTTC
CDR3: CSVRTSVTYEQYF

size: -
V: TRBV5-6
D: TRBD1
J: TRBJ2-3
DNA: TGTGCCAGCAGCTTGGTGGGGACAGGGGCTATAGATACGCAGTATTTT
CDR3: CASSLVGTGAIDTQYF

size: few
V: TRBV7-6
D: -
J: TRBJ2-7
DNA: TGTGCCAGCAGCTTAGGGGGAGGGGGCTCCTACGAGCAGTACTTC
CDR3: CASSLGGGGSYEQYF

size: -
V: TRBV2
D: -
J: TRBJ2-1
DNA: TGTGCCAGCAGTGAAAGGAGACTAGAGCAGTTCTTC
CDR3: CASSERRLEQFF

size: -
V: TRBV5-4
D: -
J: TRBJ1-1
DNA: TGTGCCAGCAGCGTGAAAACAGGAGTTAACACTGAAGCTTTCTTT
CDR3: CASSVKTGVNTEAFF

size: -
V: TRBV5-1
D: TRBD2
J: TRBJ2-7
DNA: TGCGCCAGCAGCCTAGGGACTAGCGGGGTCGGTGACGAGCAGTACTTC
CDR3: CASSLGTSGVGDEQYF

size: -
V: TRBV7-9
D: -
J: TRBJ2-1
DNA: TGTGCCAGCAGTCTAGTAAGCTCCTACAATGAGCAGTTCTTC
CDR3: CASSLVSSYNEQFF

size: -
V: TRBV12-5
D: TRBD2
J: TRBJ2-5
DNA: TGTGCTAGTGGTCTCAGTAGGTCTAGCGGGAGGGCGGAGACCCAGTACTTC
CDR3: CASGLSRSSGRAETQYF

size: once
V: TRBV5-4
D: -
J: TRBJ1-6
DNA: TGTGCCAGCAGCTTCGGGCAGGGTAACCGAATCACCCTCCACTTT
CDR3: CASSFGQGNRITLHF

size: -
V: TRBV4-2
D: -
J: TRBJ2-2
DNA: TGTGCCAGCAGCACTCAAAACACCGGGGAGCTGTTTTTT
CDR3: CASSTQNTGELFF

size: few
V: TRBV27
D: -
J: TRBJ1-4
DNA: TGTGCCAGCAGTCCTACAGGTCTTAATGAAAAACTGTTTTTT
CDR3: CASSPTGLNEKLFF

size: few
V: TRBV5-1
D: -
J: TRBJ2-7
DNA: TGCGCCAGCAGCTTCGGGGGTCTGGACGAGCAGTACTTC
CDR3: CASSFGGLDEQYF

size: -
V: TRBV2
D: -
J: TRBJ1-1
DNA: TGTGCCAGCAGTTTTACGGCAGCGGGTGAAGCTTTCTTT
CDR3: CASSFTAAGEAFF

size: -
V: TRBV28
D: -
J: TRBJ2-7
DNA: TGTGCCAGCAGTTTTTCGGGCGGGGCCAACTCCTACGAGCAGTACTTC
CDR3: CASSFSGGANSYEQYF

size: -
V: TRBV9
D: TRBD2
J: TRBJ2-7
DNA: TGTGCCAGCAGCGTAGACGGGAGGGCGCGGGAGCAGTACTTC
CDR3: CASSVDGRAREQYF

size: -
V: TRBV28
D: -
J: TRBJ1-1
DNA: TGTGCCAGCAGCCCAGGCCGGGGAGGTCCTGAAGCTTTCTTT
CDR3: CASSPGRGGPEAFF

size: -
V: TRBV19
D: TRBD2
J: TRBJ2-5
DNA: TGTGCCAGTACTTCCGGGACTAGCGGGAGAGAGACCCAGTACTTC
CDR3: CASTSGTSGRETQYF

size: -
V: TRBV7-9
D: -
J: TRBJ2-1
DNA: TGTGCCAGCAGCTTAACCCAGGGTTACAATGAGCAGTTCTTC
CDR3: CASSLTQGYNEQFF

size: -
V: TRBV21-1
D: -
J: TRBJ2-7
DNA: TGTGCCAGCAGCAAACTTTCCGGACAACCCTACGAGCAGTACTTC
CDR3: CASSKLSGQPYEQYF

size: once
V: TRBV6-4
D: TRBD1
J: TRBJ2-6
DNA: TGTGCCAGCTACGGGACAGGGGGCTACTCTGGGGCCAACGTCCTGACTTTC
CDR3: CASYGTGGYSGANVLTF

size: once
V: TRBV5-6
D: -
J: TRBJ1-6
DNA: TGTGCCAGCAGCTTGTACAGGGCTAATTCACCCCTCCACTTT
CDR3: CASSLYRANSPLHF

size: -
V: TRBV4-1
D: TRBD2
J: TRBJ2-7
DNA: TGCGCCAGCAGCCAGCTCCCTCTAGGGAGGGCCAGCGAGCAGTACTTC
CDR3: CASSQLPLGRASEQYF

size: -
V: TRBV9
D: TRBD1
J: TRBJ2-2
DNA: TGTGCCAGCAGCGTCCGGGACAGGGACACCGGGGAGCTGTTTTTT
CDR3: CASSVRDRDTGELFF

size: few
V: TRBV6-1
D: -
J: TRBJ1-5
DNA: TGTGCCAGCAGCCTAAATCAGCCCCAGCATTTT
CDR3: CASSLNQPQHF

size: -
V: TRBV2
D: -
J: TRBJ1-2
DNA: TGTGCCAGCATCAGGGTCCAGGGAGGAGGCTACACCTTC
CDR3: CASIRVQGGGYTF

size: -
V: TRBV7-9
D: TRBD2
J: TRBJ2-1
DNA: TGTGCCAGCAGCTTAGAGCGGGGTGCGCTACTCAACAATGAGCAGTTCTTC
CDR3: CASSLERGALLNNEQFF

size: -
V: TRBV2
D: TRBD1
J: TRBJ1-5
DNA: TGTGCCAGCAAGGTTACAGGGGGCGGAAATCAGCCCCAGCATTTT
CDR3: CASKVTGGGNQPQHF

size: -
V: TRBV19
D: TRBD1
J: TRBJ2-7
DNA: TGTGCCAGTAGTAAGGGACAGGCCTACGAGCAGTACTTC
CDR3: CASSKGQAYEQYF

size: -
V: TRBV7-2
D: TRBD2
J: TRBJ2-1
DNA: TGTGCCAGCAGCTTAGAGCCCCCGGCTAGCGGGGGGTTCAATGAGCAGTTCTTC
CDR3: CASSLEPPASGGFNEQFF

size: few
V: TRBV6-5
D: -
J: TRBJ1-1
DNA: TGTGCCAGCAGTTTGTTGAGGAACACTGAAGCTTTCTTT
CDR3: CASSLLRNTEAFF

size: -
V: TRBV27
D: -
J: TRBJ1-5
DNA: TGTGCCAGCAGTCCCGATCGGCTCCCAGGACCCCAGCATTTT
CDR3: CASSPDRLPGPQHF

size: -
V: TRBV6-5
D: -
J: TRBJ2-7
DNA: TGTGCCAGCAGTACAGTCCACGAGCAGTACTTC
CDR3: CASSTVHEQYF

size: -
V: TRBV7-3
D: -
J: TRBJ2-4
DNA: TGTGCCAGCAGCTTGAAGGGAGGAGGTGGAAACATTCAGTACTTC
CDR3: CASSLKGGGGNIQYF

size: -
V: TRBV19
D: TRBD1
J: TRBJ1-1
DNA: TGTGCCAGTAGAGACAGGGGAAACACTGAAGCTTTCTTT
CDR3: CASRDRGNTEAFF

size: -
V: TRBV7-6
D: -
J: TRBJ2-7
DNA: TGTGCCAGCAGTCATGGCCTTAGGACAGTCGAGCAGTACTTC
CDR3: CASSHGLRTVEQYF

size: -
V: TRBV5-1
D: TRBD1
J: TRBJ2-4
DNA: TGCGCCAGCAGCTTGGCGGGACAGGAGGAAAACATTCAGTACTTC
CDR3: CASSLAGQEENIQYF